A selection of T cell receptor beta chains follows, all from one sample in a study of blood T cell repertoires in COVID-19. The protocol was immunoSEQ multiplex PCR, while the TCRdb copy is restricted to in-frame clones and leaves out a portion. The sample yields 70,000 or so clones, around 85% seen once. The sample comprised peripheral blood. The origin of the receptors is an elderly woman with active or convalescent COVID-19. Each CDR3 is given with its conserved first and last residue. Each record gives: D gene, J gene, clone size, V gene, CDR3 DNA, CDR3 protein. D genes are given only for firm matches. Size tells how often a clone was seen (once, few, many) or the class of an expanded clone, and some rows leave it out.

>TRBD1|TRBJ1-1|NA|TRBV2
TGTGCCAGCAGTGAAGCACCTCCCCGGACAGGGGGCGCGGGGAACACTGAAGCTTTCTTT
CASSEAPPRTGGAGNTEAFF
>NA|TRBJ1-6|NA|TRBV19
TGTGCCAGTAGCCGATCAGGGGTTAATTCACCCCTCCACTTT
CASSRSGVNSPLHF
>TRBD1|TRBJ2-7|NA|TRBV29-1
TGCAGCGCCGCGGGTAGGGACAGGGGATCCGAGCAGTACTTC
CSAAGRDRGSEQYF
>NA|TRBJ1-1|NA|TRBV3-1/TRBV3-2
TGTGCCAGCAGCCAAGAACGACACCTTGTGACTGAAGCTTTCTTT
CASSQERHLVTEAFF
>TRBD2|TRBJ2-1|once|TRBV12-5
TGTGCTAGTGGTTCATCTGGGCGGGGGAGCTCCTACAATGAGCAGTTCTTC
CASGSSGRGSSYNEQFF
>NA|TRBJ2-7|NA|TRBV5-6
TGTGCCAGCAGCTTGCTTGGCCATCCTTCCTCCGAGCAGTACTTC
CASSLLGHPSSEQYF
>NA|TRBJ1-3|NA|TRBV7-2
TGTGCCAGCAGCATCCTGCGACAGGCAGACACCATATATTTT
CASSILRQADTIYF
>NA|TRBJ1-2|NA|TRBV7-2
TGTGCCAGCAGCTTATTTGGGAGTTCCAACTATGGCTACACCTTC
CASSLFGSSNYGYTF
>TRBD2|TRBJ2-7|NA|TRBV6-2/TRBV6-3
TGTGCCAGCAGCCCGGGGGGTCGGGACTACGAGCAGTACTTC
CASSPGGRDYEQYF
>NA|TRBJ2-1|NA|TRBV30
TGTGCCTGGGGCTTCAGCGGCAATGAGCAGTTCTTC
CAWGFSGNEQFF
>TRBD2|TRBJ2-1|NA|TRBV19
TGTGCCAGTAAAGGGACTAGCGGGGGGCCACTTACCTACAATGAGCAGTTCTTC
CASKGTSGGPLTYNEQFF
>NA|TRBJ2-7|once|TRBV13
TGTGCCAGCAGCCCCGCGAGGACAGCCAGCTCCTACGAGCAGTACTTC
CASSPARTASSYEQYF
>NA|TRBJ2-3|NA|TRBV25-1
TGTGCCAGCAGTACCCAGAGGGAACTCACAGATACGCAGTATTTT
CASSTQRELTDTQYF
>NA|TRBJ2-1|NA|TRBV19
TGTGCCAGTAGTCTCCCCCCCTACAATGAGCAGTTCTTC
CASSLPPYNEQFF
>NA|TRBJ1-2|once|TRBV7-2
TGTGCCAGCAGCCGGGGGGAGGGCTACACCTTC
CASSRGEGYTF
>NA|TRBJ2-3|NA|TRBV5-4
TGTGCCAGCAGCTTGGACAGGCTCACAGATACGCAGTATTTT
CASSLDRLTDTQYF
>NA|TRBJ1-4|NA|TRBV15
TGTGCCACCAGCTCAACCCCACGGCAGGGTTTAGAAAAACTGTTTTTT
CATSSTPRQGLEKLFF
>TRBD1|TRBJ1-5|NA|TRBV18
TGTGCCAGCTCACCACCCGGGACAGGCTATAGCAATCAGCCCCAGCATTTT
CASSPPGTGYSNQPQHF
>NA|TRBJ1-1|few|TRBV28
TGTGCCAGCAGTTTATCAGATCATCGTTTTTTAGCTTTCTTT
CASSLSDHRFLAFF
>NA|TRBJ1-2|few|TRBV7-2
TGTGCCAGCAGCTTAGGTCGGTTGGAGGGCGAGTGGTATGGCTACACCTTC
CASSLGRLEGEWYGYTF
>NA|TRBJ1-2|once|TRBV19
TGTGCCAGTAGTCCTCGGGATGTGCGTGGCTACACCTTC
CASSPRDVRGYTF
>TRBD2|TRBJ2-5|NA|TRBV30
TGTGCCTGGAGTTGGTCGGGAGGGGCCCAGTACTTC
CAWSWSGGAQYF
>NA|TRBJ1-5|NA|TRBV19
TGTGCCAGTAGTATAGTACCGGACAGAGGGGAGCATTTT
CASSIVPDRGEHF
>NA|TRBJ2-5|once|TRBV7-9
TGTGCCAGCAGCCCCGACAGGAACCAAGAGACCCAGTACTTC
CASSPDRNQETQYF
>NA|TRBJ1-4|NA|TRBV4-3
TGCGCCAGCAGCCAAGAGCCAGGGAGGAATGAAAAACTGTTTTTT
CASSQEPGRNEKLFF
>TRBD1|TRBJ1-5|NA|TRBV7-2
TGTGCCAGCAGCATTGGACAGGGCATTGACCAGCCCCAGCATTTT
CASSIGQGIDQPQHF
>NA|TRBJ1-4|few|TRBV7-2
TGTGCCAGCAGCTTAGATTTGGGGCCTAATGAAAAACTGTTTTTT
CASSLDLGPNEKLFF